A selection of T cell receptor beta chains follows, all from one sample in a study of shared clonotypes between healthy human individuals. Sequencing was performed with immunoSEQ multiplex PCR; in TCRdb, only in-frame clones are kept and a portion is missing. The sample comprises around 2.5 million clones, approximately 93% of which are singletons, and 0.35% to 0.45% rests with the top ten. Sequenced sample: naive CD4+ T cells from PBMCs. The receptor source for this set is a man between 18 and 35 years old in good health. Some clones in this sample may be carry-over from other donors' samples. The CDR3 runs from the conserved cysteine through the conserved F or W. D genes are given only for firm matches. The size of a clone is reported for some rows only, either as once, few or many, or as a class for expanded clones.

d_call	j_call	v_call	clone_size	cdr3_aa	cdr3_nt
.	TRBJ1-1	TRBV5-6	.	CASSLEALTEAFF	TGTGCCAGCAGCTTGGAAGCCCTCACTGAAGCTTTCTTT
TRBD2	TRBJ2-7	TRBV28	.	CASSLGTSGSYEQYF	TGTGCCAGCAGCCTCGGGACTAGCGGGAGCTACGAGCAGTACTTC
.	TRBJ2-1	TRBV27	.	CASSPGAWGYNEQFF	TGTGCCAGCAGCCCGGGGGCCTGGGGCTACAATGAGCAGTTCTTC
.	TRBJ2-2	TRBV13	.	CASSLGYFDTGELFF	TGTGCCAGCAGCTTAGGATATTTCGACACCGGGGAGCTGTTTTTT
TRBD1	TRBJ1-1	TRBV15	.	CATSARDRGGVTEAFF	TGTGCCACCAGCGCCCGGGACAGGGGTGGTGTCACTGAAGCTTTCTTT
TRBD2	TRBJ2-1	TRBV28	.	CAAGGIINEQFF	TGTGCCGCGGGGGGTATAATCAATGAGCAGTTCTTC
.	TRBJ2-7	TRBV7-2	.	CAGLGANEQYF	TGTGCCGGCTTGGGGGCCAACGAGCAGTACTTC
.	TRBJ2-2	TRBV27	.	CASSLGASTLNTGELFF	TGTGCCAGCAGTCTAGGGGCTAGCACTTTGAACACCGGGGAGCTGTTTTTT
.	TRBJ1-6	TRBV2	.	CASSGDQNSPLHF	TGTGCCAGCAGTGGGGATCAGAATTCACCCCTCCACTTT
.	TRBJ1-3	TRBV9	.	CASSVSPTGNTIYF	TGTGCCAGCAGCGTCAGCCCAACGGGAAACACCATATATTTT
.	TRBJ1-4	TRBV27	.	CASSFVGVGEKLFF	TGTGCCAGCAGTTTCGTCGGGGTTGGCGAAAAACTGTTTTTT
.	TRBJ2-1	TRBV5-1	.	CASTLGLSSGEQFF	TGCGCCAGCACCCTGGGCTTATCAAGCGGTGAGCAGTTCTTC
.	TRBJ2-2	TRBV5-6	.	CASSFRWGGANTGELFF	TGTGCCAGCAGCTTCCGATGGGGGGGCGCGAACACCGGGGAGCTGTTTTTT
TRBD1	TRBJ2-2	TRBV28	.	CASGVGQRNTGELFF	TGTGCCAGCGGCGTGGGACAGAGAAACACCGGGGAGCTGTTTTTT
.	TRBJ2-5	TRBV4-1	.	CASSPGGGRVETQYF	TGCGCCAGCAGCCCAGGGGGCGGGAGGGTTGAGACCCAGTACTTC
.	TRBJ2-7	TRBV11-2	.	CASSLSRDNHEQYF	TGTGCCAGCAGCTTATCTAGGGACAATCACGAGCAGTACTTC
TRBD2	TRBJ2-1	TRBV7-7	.	CASSLSVAGGQNEQFF	TGTGCCAGCAGCTTAAGTGTAGCGGGAGGGCAGAATGAGCAGTTCTTC
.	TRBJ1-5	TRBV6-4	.	CASNLKEGRQPQHF	TGTGCCAGCAATTTAAAGGAAGGGAGACAGCCCCAGCATTTT
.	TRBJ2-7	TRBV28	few	CASSFAPTGEQYF	TGTGCCAGCAGCTTTGCCCCGACAGGTGAGCAGTACTTC
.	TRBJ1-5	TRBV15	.	CATSRSKGGQDNQPQHF	TGTGCCACCAGCAGATCTAAGGGGGGCCAGGACAATCAGCCCCAGCATTTT
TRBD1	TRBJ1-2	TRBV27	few	CASSLRDRAGGYTF	TGTGCCAGCAGTTTAAGGGACAGGGCCGGCGGCTACACCTTC
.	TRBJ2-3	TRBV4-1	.	CASSQVGQTPTDTQYF	TGCGCCAGCAGCCAAGTGGGTCAGACACCGACAGATACGCAGTATTTT
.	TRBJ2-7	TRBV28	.	CASSYPGHLSYEQYF	TGTGCCAGCAGCTATCCGGGACACTTATCCTACGAGCAGTACTTC
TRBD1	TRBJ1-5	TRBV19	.	CASSTRQGTSGSKPQHF	TGTGCCAGTAGTACCAGACAGGGTACGAGTGGATCAAAGCCCCAGCATTTT
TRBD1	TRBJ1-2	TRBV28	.	CASSLSKGPQGGGYTF	TGTGCCAGCAGTTTATCGAAGGGTCCTCAGGGGGGTGGCTACACCTTC
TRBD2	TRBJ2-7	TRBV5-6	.	CASSLEGTRYEQYF	TGTGCCAGCAGCTTGGAGGGGACTAGGTACGAGCAGTACTTC
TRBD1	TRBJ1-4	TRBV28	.	CASSLSGLTGAPTNEKLFF	TGTGCCAGCAGTTTATCGGGCCTGACAGGGGCTCCGACTAATGAAAAACTGTTTTTT
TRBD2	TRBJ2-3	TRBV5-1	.	CASSTFISGRADTDTQYF	TGCGCCAGCAGCACGTTTATAAGCGGGAGGGCGGACACAGATACGCAGTATTTT
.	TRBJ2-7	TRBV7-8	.	CASSQTTVTEQYF	TGTGCCAGCAGCCAGACGACAGTTACCGAGCAGTACTTC
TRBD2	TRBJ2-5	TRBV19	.	CASSLIRASGTETQYF	TGTGCCAGTAGTCTTATTCGGGCTAGCGGGACGGAGACCCAGTACTTC
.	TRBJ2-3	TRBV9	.	CASSVVANTDTQYF	TGTGCCAGCAGCGTAGTGGCTAACACAGATACGCAGTATTTT
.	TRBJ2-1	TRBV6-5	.	CASRGSYNEQFF	TGTGCCAGCAGGGGGTCCTACAATGAGCAGTTCTTC
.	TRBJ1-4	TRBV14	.	CASSQLGAGEKLFF	TGTGCCAGCAGCCAACTCGGGGCGGGCGAAAAACTGTTTTTT
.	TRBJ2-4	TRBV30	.	CAWSVRELAKNIQYF	TGTGCCTGGAGTGTACGAGAACTTGCCAAAAACATTCAGTACTTC